This T cell receptor beta chain was recorded in a study of cytotoxic CD8 clonotypes in ibrutinib-treated CLL. Findings and limits, study-wide: Whereas clonality rose at ibrutinib response, it declined toward baseline at progression. Under treatment, the uncommon public clonotypes either contracted or remained stable. Baseline clonality, higher than in age-matched healthy donors, tracked circulating CD8+ T-cell counts. Sustained-remission patients were sampled at different times than progressing patients were.

With regard to this clone: As yet, its antigen is unknown.

Sequencing used immunoSEQ multiplex PCR; TCRdb keeps in-frame clones, though not all of them. The sample includes fewer than 100,000 clones, around 79% seen only once; the top ten take roughly 4.8%. Germline CDR1 reads SGDLS; CDR2 reads YYNGEE. The ends lost 0 bases at V and 0 bases at J; junction bases unmatched: 4. This CDR3 has 16 residues. The chain employs TRBV9 and TRBJ2-3; 7 positions match TRBD2. This clonotype originated in a human donor with chronic lymphocytic leukemia. Sequenced material: PBMCs, taken after 12 months of ibrutinib treatment. As DNA, the CDR3 is TGTGCCAGCAGCGTAGGGGCTAGCGGCAGCACAGATACGCAGTATTTT. Amino acid sequence: CASSVGASGSTDTQYF.